A selection of T cell receptor beta chains follows, all from one sample in a study of blood T cells in healthy people across ages. Each CDR3 protein gets one entry after TCRdb re-called the 5' RACE reads with MiXCR. This table holds 1.4 million to 1.5 million distinct CDR3 sequences, roughly 40% found once. What was sequenced was blood. These receptors were taken from a woman under 30 in good health. CDR3s include the opening cysteine and the closing phenylalanine or tryptophan. A D gene is named only where the DNA matches it firmly. Part of the rows lack a size; the others show once, few, many or a class for expanded clones.

v_call,d_call,clone_size,j_call,cdr3_nt,cdr3_aa
TRBV18,TRBD2,NA,TRBJ2-1,TGTGCCAGCTCAGCAACTACGACTAGCCCTAGGGAGCAGTTCTTC,CASSATTTSPREQFF
TRBV25-1,NA,few,TRBJ1-4,TGTGCCAGCAGTGAACCGGGACGGTCTAATGAAAAACTGTTTTTT,CASSEPGRSNEKLFF
TRBV12-3/TRBV12-4,NA,NA,TRBJ2-7,TGTGCCAGCGGTTTAGATAAGTCGCAGGGCCTTTTCTACGAGCAGTACTTC,CASGLDKSQGLFYEQYF
TRBV10-3,NA,NA,TRBJ1-1,TGTGCCATCAGTGATCGGGACACCCTGGGGACTGAAGCTTTCTTT,CAISDRDTLGTEAFF
TRBV5-1,NA,few,TRBJ1-2,TGCGCCAGCAGCTTGGACGGACGGCAGAACTATGGCTACACCTTC,CASSLDGRQNYGYTF
TRBV18,NA,NA,TRBJ2-1,TGTGCCAGCTCACGTAATGGACCCGACAATGAGCAGTTCTTC,CASSRNGPDNEQFF
TRBV2,NA,NA,TRBJ2-2,TGTGCCAGCAGTGAAGCAGGGAAGGTCGGGGAGCTGTTTTTT,CASSEAGKVGELFF
TRBV2,TRBD1,NA,TRBJ2-4,TGTGCCAGCAGAGACGCCGGTAAGGGGGCTGGAGAGCAGTACTTC,CASRDAGKGAGEQYF
TRBV2,NA,few,TRBJ2-5,TGTGCCAGCAGTGGTTCCGGACAAATGGGAGAGACCCAGTACTTC,CASSGSGQMGETQYF
TRBV5-1,NA,NA,TRBJ2-7,TGCGCCAGCAGCTCTCCTCTGTCCGGGCGCTACGAGCAGTACTTC,CASSSPLSGRYEQYF
TRBV3-1,TRBD1,NA,TRBJ2-7,TGTGTCAGCAGCCGCCAGACAGGGAATGAGCAGTACTTC,CVSSRQTGNEQYF
TRBV19,NA,NA,TRBJ1-5,TGTGCCACCCGAGGGGGTAACCAGCCCCAGCATTTT,CATRGGNQPQHF
TRBV28,NA,few,TRBJ2-3,TGTGCCAGCAGTTTCTCGGGGGGCCAAACAGATACGCAGTATTTT,CASSFSGGQTDTQYF
TRBV7-8,TRBD1,NA,TRBJ2-7,TGTGCCAGCAGCTCAGTAGGAGACGGGACAGGGTATAACGAGCAGTACTTC,CASSSVGDGTGYNEQYF
TRBV20-1,TRBD1,NA,TRBJ1-6,TGCAGTGCTAGGCAAACAGGGGGTGGTTCTGGTAATTCACCCCTCCACTTT,CSARQTGGGSGNSPLHF
TRBV28,NA,NA,TRBJ2-7,TGTGCCAGCAGCGCCCTTTCCTACAATGAGCAGTACTTC,CASSALSYNEQYF
TRBV20-1,TRBD1,NA,TRBJ1-5,TGCAGTGCTAGAGTGCAGGGGGCGAGTCAGCCCCAGCATTTT,CSARVQGASQPQHF
TRBV15,TRBD2,few,TRBJ2-7,TGTGCCACCAGCAGACGGGGGACTAGCAGGGCGATCTCCTACGAGCAGTACTTC,CATSRRGTSRAISYEQYF
TRBV2,NA,NA,TRBJ2-3,TGTGCCAGCAGCCCCACCGGTGGGGCGGATACGCAGTATTTT,CASSPTGGADTQYF
TRBV14,TRBD1,NA,TRBJ2-1,TGTGCCAGCAGCCAATTGCTCCCCGACAGGGGTTCCCACAATGAGCAGTTCTTC,CASSQLLPDRGSHNEQFF
TRBV4-1,NA,few,TRBJ2-6,TGCGCCAGCAGCCAGACAGGTGGCACCCCCTCTGGGGCCAACGTCCTGACTTTC,CASSQTGGTPSGANVLTF
TRBV6-5,TRBD2,NA,TRBJ2-1,TGTGCCAGCAGTAATGGGCTAGCGGAATACAATGAGCAGTTCTTC,CASSNGLAEYNEQFF
TRBV4-1,NA,few,TRBJ2-7,TGCGCCAGCAGCCCTTTGGGGACCGACTACGAGCAGTACTTC,CASSPLGTDYEQYF
TRBV5-1,NA,NA,TRBJ1-1,TGCGCCAGCAGCTCGGGGGGGGTGACTGAAGCTTTCTTT,CASSSGGVTEAFF
TRBV3-1,TRBD1,NA,TRBJ2-4,TGTGCCAGCAGCCAATTACAGGGGGTGAAAGACATTCAGTACTTC,CASSQLQGVKDIQYF
TRBV6-5,NA,NA,TRBJ1-6,TGTGCCAGCAATCCGGGACAACTGACAAATTCACCCCTCCACTTT,CASNPGQLTNSPLHF
TRBV20-1,NA,few,TRBJ1-1,TGCAGTGCTCACAAGGGGGCTGAAGCTTTCTTT,CSAHKGAEAFF
TRBV11-2,TRBD2,NA,TRBJ2-3,TGTGCCAGCAGCTTAGGGGAGCGGGACACAGATACGCAGTATTTT,CASSLGERDTDTQYF
TRBV6-1,NA,NA,TRBJ1-5,TGTGCCAGCAGTGAGAGGACGGAGAATCAGCCCCAGCATTTT,CASSERTENQPQHF
TRBV5-1,NA,NA,TRBJ1-1,TGCGCCAGCAGCGAACGAAACATGAACACTGAAGCTTTCTTT,CASSERNMNTEAFF
TRBV6-1,TRBD1,NA,TRBJ2-7,TGTGCCAGCAGTGACCCGGACAGGGTTTTCTACGAGCAGTACTTC,CASSDPDRVFYEQYF
TRBV27,TRBD2,NA,TRBJ2-4,TGTGCCAGCAGTAGGCTAGCGGGATCTTTGAATGAGCAGTACTTC,CASSRLAGSLNEQYF
TRBV24-1,NA,NA,TRBJ2-7,TGTGCCACTCCCCTTGGGGCACAGAGGGACGAGCAGTACTTC,CATPLGAQRDEQYF
TRBV6-1,NA,NA,TRBJ1-6,TGTGCCAGCAGTGTCGAGGTGGACACCTCCTATAATTCACCCCTCCACTTT,CASSVEVDTSYNSPLHF
TRBV29-1,NA,NA,TRBJ2-1,TGCAGCGTTGCAGGGGCATGGGGACACGATGAGCAGTTCTTC,CSVAGAWGHDEQFF
TRBV4-1,TRBD1,NA,TRBJ2-1,TGCGCCAGCAGCCAGCTCCGGACGGGACAGGGTCCCTTGAATGAGCAGTTCTTC,CASSQLRTGQGPLNEQFF
TRBV20-1,NA,NA,TRBJ2-2,TGCAGTGCTAGAGATCAGGGCCGGGGGCTTGACACCGGGGAGCTGTTTTTT,CSARDQGRGLDTGELFF
TRBV20-1,TRBD2,NA,TRBJ2-7,TGCAGTGCTATCCGGGGGGGCGTCTACGAGCAGTACTTC,CSAIRGGVYEQYF
TRBV4-2,NA,few,TRBJ1-6,TGTGCCAGCAGCCAAGACGGCAGTGCCTATAATTCACCCCTCCACTTT,CASSQDGSAYNSPLHF
TRBV2,NA,NA,TRBJ2-1,TGTGCCAGCAGGAACAGAGACCTGAAGGGCGGTGAGCAGTTCTTC,CASRNRDLKGGEQFF
TRBV20-1,TRBD2,few,TRBJ2-5,TGCAGTGCTAGAGGCCAGGGACTAGCGGGAGCAAGGTCGTACTTC,CSARGQGLAGARSYF
TRBV6-5,NA,few,TRBJ2-4,TGTGCCAGCAGAAACTCCGGGACTTGGTACTTC,CASRNSGTWYF
TRBV7-2,TRBD1,NA,TRBJ2-7,TGTGCCAGCAGTTACTTACGGGACAGGGCCTACGAGCAGTACTTC,CASSYLRDRAYEQYF
TRBV20-1,NA,NA,TRBJ1-4,TGCAGTGCTAGAGATAGGAGTGAAAAACTGTTTTTT,CSARDRSEKLFF
TRBV10-3,NA,few,TRBJ1-2,TGTGCCATCAGTACCCCCGGGACGGAAGGCTACACCTTC,CAISTPGTEGYTF
TRBV6-4,NA,NA,TRBJ2-3,TGTGCCAGCAGTGCGGAGCGATCCGATACGCAGTATTTT,CASSAERSDTQYF
TRBV4-1,NA,NA,TRBJ2-7,TGCGCCAGCAGCCAAGGAGGGAAGGAGCAGTACTTC,CASSQGGKEQYF
TRBV7-9,NA,few,TRBJ2-2,TGTGCCAGCAGCTTAACGTGGTCCACCGGGGAGCTGTTTTTT,CASSLTWSTGELFF
TRBV7-9,NA,NA,TRBJ2-7,TGTGCCAGCAGCTCTACCACCTCCAGCCACGAGCAGTACTTC,CASSSTTSSHEQYF